The rows below give T cell receptor beta chains drawn from one sample of a study of somatic mutations in cytotoxic T cells in rheumatoid arthritis. Produced via immunoSEQ multiplex PCR; TCRdb's table is partial and in-frame only. The sample has under 20,000 clones, roughly nine tenths seen once; the top ten hold around 14%. Material for sequencing was CD8+ T cells sorted from blood. The receptors were gathered from a middle-aged man in good health. Each CDR3 is given with its conserved first and last residue. D genes are given only for firm matches. Size values are once, few and many counts, or a class for expanded clones, and some rows have none.

abundance	d_gene	v_gene	j_gene	CDR3aa	CDR3nt
once	-	TRBV28	TRBJ2-7	CASSFGQRSSYEQYF	TGTGCCAGCAGTTTCGGACAGCGAAGCTCCTACGAGCAGTACTTC
-	-	TRBV28	TRBJ2-7	CASSRRAYEQYF	TGTGCCAGCAGCCGGAGGGCCTACGAGCAGTACTTC
-	-	TRBV7-2	TRBJ1-1	CASSLLLQGDTEAFF	TGTGCCAGCAGCTTACTCTTACAGGGTGACACTGAAGCTTTCTTT
-	-	TRBV10-1	TRBJ2-7	CASSESGTYEQYF	TGCGCCAGCAGTGAGTCCGGAACCTACGAGCAGTACTTC
-	-	TRBV6-1	TRBJ1-1	CASSEGRQNTEAFF	TGTGCCAGCAGTGAGGGCAGGCAGAACACTGAAGCTTTCTTT
-	-	TRBV28	TRBJ2-5	CASSLAQGPQETQYF	TGTGCCAGCAGTTTGGCCCAGGGACCACAAGAGACCCAGTACTTC
-	TRBD2	TRBV28	TRBJ2-7	CASSLWASGTYEQYF	TGTGCCAGCAGTTTGTGGGCTAGCGGAACCTACGAGCAGTACTTC
-	-	TRBV9	TRBJ2-7	CASSIGRGFSYEQYF	TGTGCCAGCAGCATCGGCAGGGGTTTCTCCTACGAGCAGTACTTC
-	-	TRBV27	TRBJ2-7	CASGWAGNYEQYF	TGTGCCAGCGGGTGGGCCGGGAACTACGAGCAGTACTTC
-	TRBD1	TRBV28	TRBJ2-7	CASSHEIGGRDEQYF	TGTGCCAGCAGCCACGAGATAGGGGGCCGGGACGAGCAGTACTTC
-	-	TRBV15	TRBJ1-1	CATSRDLGSVNTEAFF	TGTGCCACCAGCAGAGATCTGGGCAGCGTGAACACTGAAGCTTTCTTT
once	-	TRBV19	TRBJ1-2	CASLGIGGEWSNGYTF	TGTGCCAGTTTGGGAATCGGGGGCGAATGGTCAAATGGCTACACCTTC
-	TRBD2	TRBV12-5	TRBJ2-5	CASGFGREGETQYF	TGTGCTAGTGGTTTCGGTCGGGAGGGGGAGACCCAGTACTTC
-	-	TRBV27	TRBJ2-1	CASSLGGEIGEQFF	TGTGCCAGCAGTTTAGGTGGGGAGATCGGTGAGCAGTTCTTC
-	-	TRBV5-6	TRBJ1-2	CASSLWINYGYTF	TGTGCCAGCAGCTTGTGGATTAACTATGGCTACACCTTC
-	TRBD1	TRBV5-8	TRBJ1-2	CASSTGTGVYGYTF	TGTGCCAGCAGCACCGGGACAGGCGTCTATGGCTACACCTTC
-	TRBD2	TRBV9	TRBJ2-3	CASSGRGLAGGPGTDTQYF	TGTGCCAGCAGCGGTAGGGGACTAGCGGGAGGGCCCGGCACAGATACGCAGTATTTT
-	-	TRBV21-1	TRBJ1-3	CASSKSGGFTTCLSGNTIYF	TGTGCCAGCAGCAAATCAGGAGGTTTTACCACGTGTCTCTCTGGAAACACCATATATTTT
-	TRBD2	TRBV9	TRBJ2-3	CASSVGREGVSDTQYF	TGTGCCAGCAGCGTAGGTCGGGAGGGGGTCTCAGATACGCAGTATTTT
-	-	TRBV6-6	TRBJ1-5	CASSYGPSNQPQHF	TGTGCCAGCAGTTACGGTCCTAGCAATCAGCCCCAGCATTTT
-	TRBD2	TRBV5-1	TRBJ2-3	CASSPARGSGNTDTQYF	TGCGCCAGCAGCCCCGCAAGGGGTAGCGGGAACACAGATACGCAGTATTTT
-	-	TRBV13	TRBJ1-4	CASSLGGATTNEKLFF	TGTGCCAGCAGCTTAGGGGGGGCCACAACTAATGAAAAACTGTTTTTT
-	-	TRBV28	TRBJ1-5	CASSLEAGYSNQPQHF	TGTGCCAGCAGTTTAGAGGCAGGCTATAGCAATCAGCCCCAGCATTTT
-	-	TRBV7-9	TRBJ2-3	CASSFFLGGDTQYF	TGTGCCAGCAGCTTTTTCCTGGGAGGAGATACGCAGTATTTT
-	-	TRBV4-3	TRBJ2-2	CASSSGWTGELFF	TGCGCCAGCAGCTCAGGGTGGACCGGGGAGCTGTTTTTT
-	TRBD1	TRBV28	TRBJ2-2	CASSGASDRESGELFF	TGTGCCAGCAGTGGGGCCTCGGACAGGGAATCCGGGGAGCTGTTTTTT
-	-	TRBV7-2	TRBJ1-1	CASLGPMNTEAFF	TGTGCCAGCCTAGGCCCCATGAACACTGAAGCTTTCTTT
-	-	TRBV10-1	TRBJ2-1	CASSDLIQNEQFF	TGCGCCAGCAGTGATCTTATTCAGAATGAGCAGTTCTTC
once	TRBD2	TRBV7-9	TRBJ2-6	CASSHSAGGRAGANVLTF	TGTGCCAGCAGCCACTCGGCGGGGGGGAGGGCTGGGGCCAACGTCCTGACTTTC